The next 28 T cell receptor beta chains were all read from a single sample in a study of shared clonotypes between healthy human individuals. Naive CD8 cells, CD45RO-negative and positively selected for CCR7, excluded terminally differentiated effector memory CD45RA+ cells. TCRdb keeps only in-frame clones here, not all; method: immunoSEQ multiplex PCR. Here the sample spans 1.5 million to 2.5 million clones, just under 95% being singletons. Sequencing was carried out using naive CD8+ T cells sorted from blood. The receptors come from a man between 18 and 35 years old in good health.

The chain couples TRBV6-6 to TRBJ1-1; tentative D call: TRBD1 (5 bases). Germline CDR1 and CDR2: MNHNY and SVGAGI (reference sequence). This CDR3 has 15 residues. V was clipped by 7 bases and J by 4 bases, with 19 bases between them. The CDR3 sequence: CASNHPSTESTEAFF. The CDR3 DNA is TGTGCCAGCAACCATCCCTCGACAGAGAGCACTGAAGCTTTCTTT.

The sample holds one count of this clone. This chain links TRBV10-2 with TRBJ1-4; possible D gene TRBD1, 6 bases. Germline V lookup: CDR1 WSHSY, CDR2 SAAADI. This CDR3 is built from 15 residues. V was shortened by 6 bases and J by 7 bases, with 18 bases between the two germline ends. The CDR3 nucleotides are TGCGCCAGCAGGGAACAAATTGGAGGGGGTGAAAAACTGTTTTTT. Residues: CASREQIGGGEKLFF.

The chain combines TRBV5-1 with TRBJ2-4; 9 bases are a match to TRBD1. CDR3 size: 16 residues. The germline V gene has CDR1 SGHRS and CDR2 YFSETQ. Losses at the gene ends were 1 base for V and 3 bases for J; bases not matched to a gene: 5. The CDR3, as DNA: TGCGCCAGCAGCTTGTGGACAGGGGAGGGCAAAAACATTCAGTACTTC. It encodes CASSLWTGEGKNIQYF.

The V gene is TRBV30, the J gene TRBJ1-2; D not certain. Trimming removed 5 bases from V and 4 bases from J, with 17 bases in between. The CDR3 length is 14 residues. Germline assignment: CDR1 GTSNPN and CDR2 SVGIG (reference sequence). The CDR3 DNA reads TGTGCCTGGTACCCGTCCGGGTTCAGCTATGGCTACACCTTC. The encoded protein is CAWYPSGFSYGYTF.

Only one count was recorded for this clone. This chain uses TRBV7-6 with TRBJ2-2, with 7 bases aligning to TRBD1. CDR3 length: 15 residues. The V gene's germline CDR1 is SGHVS and CDR2 FNYEAQ. With 6 bases clipped from V and 1 base from J, the junction kept 5 bases outside the gene matches. The CDR3 DNA reads as TGTGCCAGCAGTAGGACAGGCGGGAACACCGGGGAGCTGTTTTTT. As protein: CASSRTGGNTGELFF.

The gene calls are TRBV6-5 and TRBJ2-5, with 11 bases aligning to TRBD1. V lost 0 bases to trimming and J lost 5 bases; unmatched junction nucleotides: 5. The CDR3 consists of 16 residues. Germline V CDR1 and CDR2: MNHEY, SVGAGI. CDR3 bases: TGTGCCAGCAGTTACTCCGGGACAGGGGGGTGGGAGACCCAGTACTTC. Residues: CASSYSGTGGWETQYF.

V and J are TRBV7-8 and TRBJ2-1; D might be TRBD1 or TRBD2, each matching 5 bases. V was trimmed by 0 bases and J by 5 bases, leaving 11 bases between them. Germline CDR1 and CDR2: SGHVS and FQNEAQ. The CDR3 has 15 residues. This CDR3 is CASSLAGVSNNEQFF. CDR3 coding DNA: TGTGCCAGCAGCTTAGCGGGGGTCAGCAACAATGAGCAGTTCTTC.

V usage is TRBV5-6 and J usage is TRBJ2-2; D tentatively reads TRBD1 or TRBD2 (6 bases each). Germline V gene lookup returns CDR1 SGHDT and CDR2 YYEEEE. CDR3 length equals 16 residues. V dropped 2 bases and J dropped 1 base, with 12 bases sitting between them. The CDR3 DNA follows: TGTGCCAGCAGCTTCGCGGGACACCTGAACACCGGGGAGCTGTTTTTT. Residues: CASSFAGHLNTGELFF.

Turning to this clone: Within the sample, other DNA sequences also encode this same CDR3. The chain combines TRBV27 with TRBJ2-7; 7 bases fit TRBD2. V was clipped by 6 bases and J by 3 bases; unmatched bases: 8. This CDR3 is 14 amino acids long. In germline, CDR1 is MNHEY, CDR2 SMNVEV (reference sequence). CDR3 nucleotide sequence: TGTGCCAGCAGCCTGGGAGGGGCCCGCTACGAGCAGTACTTC. Translation gives CASSLGGARYEQYF.

V is TRBV4-3 and J is TRBJ2-2; 7 bases agree with TRBD1. This CDR3 contains 16 residues. Germline V gene sequence: CDR1 LGHNA, CDR2 YSLEER. The ends lost 4 bases at V and 0 bases at J; junction bases unmatched: 5. The CDR3 sequence is CASSRRDSTNTGELFF. The CDR3 region has the DNA TGCGCCAGCAGCCGAAGGGACAGCACGAACACCGGGGAGCTGTTTTTT.

With respect to this clone: Other DNA sequences of this sample code for an identical CDR3. The V gene is TRBV27, the J gene TRBJ1-5; D unresolved. This CDR3 spans 16 amino acids. Germline CDR1 reads MNHEY; CDR2 reads SMNVEV (reference sequence). V lost 0 bases and J 3 bases, leaving 12 bases between the germline ends. CDR3 protein: CASSLSAGEFNQPQHF. CDR3 nucleotide sequence: TGTGCCAGCAGTTTATCCGCAGGAGAGTTCAATCAGCCCCAGCATTTT.

The J gene is TRBJ1-1, the V gene TRBV7-8; D call uncertain. Germline CDR1 reads SGHVS; CDR2 reads FQNEAQ. V was pared by 5 bases and J by 5 bases, with 18 bases between. CDR3 length equals 15 residues. For the CDR3, the DNA is TGTGCCAGCAGCCCAACCCAGATAGATGGGACTGAAGCTTTCTTT. As protein: CASSPTQIDGTEAFF.

With respect to this clone: The same CDR3 arises from other DNA sequences in this sample as well. This chain links TRBV4-1 with TRBJ2-7; a possible D gene is TRBD2 (6 bases). V dropped 2 bases and J dropped 1 base, with 6 bases sitting between them. This CDR3 is 13 amino acids long. Germline CDR1 is MGHRA and CDR2 is YSYEKL. CDR3 in DNA: TGCGCCAGCAGCCAACTAGCGTCCTACGAGCAGTACTTC. It codes for CASSQLASYEQYF.

The chain joins TRBV10-1 to TRBJ2-5; 10 bases match TRBD1. Looked up from germline, CDR1 is WNHNN and CDR2 is SYGVQD (reference sequence). Trimming cost V 6 bases and J 2 bases; bases outside gene matches: 9. This CDR3 contains 16 residues. Here the CDR3 reads CASSPGQGMIQETQYF. In DNA, the CDR3 is TGCGCCAGCAGCCCGGGACAGGGGATGATACAAGAGACCCAGTACTTC.

The chain recombines TRBV30 with TRBJ1-2, with a weak D call TRBD1 (6 bases). The CDR3 is made up of 14 amino acids. Per germline, CDR1 GTSNPN and CDR2 SVGIG (reference sequence). With 3 bases removed from V and 6 bases from J, the gap between germline ends came to 17 bases. The CDR3 bases are TGTGCCTGGAGCGAAGCCGAGGGGGGCGATGGCTACACCTTC. This translates into CAWSEAEGGDGYTF.

This clone was counted between two and nine times. The chain recombines TRBV25-1 with TRBJ2-2, with unresolved D. V lost 4 bases to trimming and J lost 6 bases, with 9 bases between them. The CDR3 is 13 residues long. Germline loops: CDR1 MGHDK, CDR2 SYGVNS. CDR3 bases: TGTGCCAGCAGTGCGGACCGGGCCGGGGAGCTGTTTTTT. Translation: CASSADRAGELFF.

The V and J genes are TRBV11-2 and TRBJ2-1, with D perhaps TRBD1 or TRBD2 (6 bases each). V lost 8 bases and J lost 10, with 9 bases in between. The length of the CDR3 is 10 residues. Germline values: CDR1 SGHAT, CDR2 FQNNGV. CDR3 sequence: CASGGGEQFF. Here the CDR3 DNA reads TGTGCCAGCGGAGGGGGGGAGCAGTTCTTC.

The CDR3 loop reads CASRTSGGLGFHEQFF. The CDR3 bases are TGTGCCAGCAGGACTAGCGGGGGCCTCGGCTTCCATGAGCAGTTCTTC. This sequence joins TRBV7-2 and TRBJ2-1, with 12 bases matching TRBD2. This CDR3 comprises 16 residues. Trimming took 6 bases from V and 8 from J; bases not matched to a gene: 11. Germline lookup yields CDR1 SGHTA and CDR2 FQGNSA.

This chain connects TRBV5-6 to TRBJ2-2; D is unclear. CDR3 length: 13 amino acids. CDR1 SGHDT and CDR2 YYEEEE come from the germline V gene. Trimming left V 2 bases short and J 5 bases short, with 7 bases between. For the CDR3, the DNA is TGTGCCAGCAGCTTTTGGGAAACCGGGGAGCTGTTTTTT. This encodes CASSFWETGELFF.

The gene calls are TRBV27 and TRBJ1-1; D is unresolved. Trimming took 0 bases from V and 4 from J, leaving 15 bases between them. The CDR3 contains 16 residues. The germline CDR1 and CDR2 sequences are MNHEY and SMNVEV (reference sequence). The CDR3 spells CASSLSPLGEVTEAFF. The CDR3 DNA reads TGTGCCAGCAGTTTATCTCCACTGGGTGAGGTCACTGAAGCTTTCTTT.

Worth noting for this clone: Within the sample, other DNA sequences also encode this same CDR3. The rearrangement links TRBV30 to TRBJ2-7; possibly TRBD2 for D (6 bases). Trimming took 0 bases from V and 6 from J, leaving 9 bases between them. Looked up from germline, CDR1 is GTSNPN and CDR2 is SVGIG (reference sequence). CDR3 length: 12 residues. CDR3 in amino acids: CAWSVGGVEQYF. The CDR3 DNA reads TGTGCCTGGAGTGTAGGAGGGGTCGAGCAGTACTTC.

V is TRBV9 and J is TRBJ2-1; 8 bases match TRBD2. Germline trimming cut 0 bases from V and 9 bases from J; bases unmatched to any gene: 8. The CDR3 has 15 amino acids. The germline V gene encodes CDR1 SGDLS and CDR2 YYNGEE. CDR3 protein: CASSVAPAGDPEQFF. CDR3 DNA sequence: TGTGCCAGCAGCGTAGCCCCAGCGGGAGATCCTGAGCAGTTCTTC.

The CDR3: CASSSIDSATYEQYF. CDR3 DNA sequence: TGCGCCAGCAGCTCAATCGATAGCGCGACCTACGAGCAGTACTTC. The chain is built from TRBV5-1 and TRBJ2-7, with D possibly TRBD2 on 5 matching bases. Trimming stripped 3 bases from V and 2 bases from J, with 15 bases between. Germline assignment: CDR1 SGHRS and CDR2 YFSETQ. This CDR3 contains 15 residues.

J is TRBJ2-2 and V is TRBV30, with 7 bases that match TRBD2. V gave up 1 base and J gave up 0 bases; unmatched junction bases: 5. This CDR3 comprises 16 residues. Germline V gives CDR1 GTSNPN, CDR2 SVGIG (reference sequence). The CDR3 coding sequence is TGTGCCTGGAGTGCACAGACTAGCTCGAACACCGGGGAGCTGTTTTTT. This gives the protein CAWSAQTSSNTGELFF.

This chain links TRBV19 with TRBJ2-7; D unclear. Trimming stripped 3 bases from V and 4 bases from J, with 13 bases between. The CDR3 has 14 amino acids. The germline CDR1 and CDR2 sequences are LNHDA and SQIVND (reference sequence). The CDR3 sequence: CASSMAEAGYEQYF. In nucleotides, the CDR3 is TGTGCCAGTAGTATGGCAGAGGCCGGATACGAGCAGTACTTC.

A note on this clone: In the same sample, other DNA sequences code for this CDR3. V is TRBV9 and J is TRBJ1-6, with D hard to call. The germline V and J ends were trimmed by 0 bases and 6 bases, with 7 bases remaining between them. CDR1 is SGDLS, CDR2 YYNGEE, per germline. CDR3 length: 14 amino acids. CDR3 nucleotides: TGTGCCAGCAGCGTAGGCGATCCTAATTCACCCCTCCACTTT. It yields the protein CASSVGDPNSPLHF. Filled out from reference TRBV9 and TRBJ1-6, the complete variable domain reads DSGVTQTPKHLITATGQRVTLRCSPRSGDLSVYWYQQSLDQGLQFLIQYYNGEERAKGNILERFSAQQFPDLHSELNLSSLELGDSALYFCASSVGDPNSPLHFGNGTRLTVT.

The chain recombines TRBV5-4 with TRBJ2-7; TRBD2 is a possible D gene (5 bases). The length of the CDR3 is 13 residues. Germline values: CDR1 SGHNT, CDR2 YYREEE (reference sequence). Between the trimmed V and J ends, which lost 0 bases and 6 bases, there was a span of 10 bases. CDR3 loop: CASSLGYEGEQYF. The CDR3 region has the DNA TGTGCCAGCAGCTTGGGATATGAGGGCGAGCAGTACTTC.

CDR3 DNA: TGTGCCAGCGCCACCTACAATGAGCAGTTCTTC. Protein product: CASATYNEQFF. The V and J genes are TRBV7-9 and TRBJ2-1, with no clear D. V gave up 8 bases and J gave up 2 bases, with 4 bases separating them. There are 11 residues in the CDR3. The germline gives CDR1 SEHNR, CDR2 FQNEAQ (reference sequence).